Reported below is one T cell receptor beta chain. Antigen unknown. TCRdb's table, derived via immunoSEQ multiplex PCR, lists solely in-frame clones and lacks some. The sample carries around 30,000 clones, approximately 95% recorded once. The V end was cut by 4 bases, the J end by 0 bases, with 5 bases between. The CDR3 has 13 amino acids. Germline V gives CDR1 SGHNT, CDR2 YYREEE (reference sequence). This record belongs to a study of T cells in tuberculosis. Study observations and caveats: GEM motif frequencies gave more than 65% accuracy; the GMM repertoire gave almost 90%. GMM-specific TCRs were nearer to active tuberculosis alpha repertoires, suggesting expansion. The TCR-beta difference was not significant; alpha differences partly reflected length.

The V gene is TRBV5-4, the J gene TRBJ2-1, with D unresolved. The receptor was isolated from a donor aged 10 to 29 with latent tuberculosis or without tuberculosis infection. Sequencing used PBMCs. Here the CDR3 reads CASSPSSYNEQFF. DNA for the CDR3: TGTGCCAGCAGCCCCAGCTCCTACAATGAGCAGTTCTTC.